The 7 T cell receptor beta chains reported below all come from one sample, sequenced in a study of blood T cell repertoires in COVID-19. The method was immunoSEQ multiplex PCR; TCRdb's version includes in-frame clones alone and lacks a portion of them. The sample yields about 160,000 clones, approximately 86% seen once. The sample was peripheral blood. The receptors were gathered from a woman of 80 years or more with active or convalescent COVID-19.

The rearrangement uses TRBV19 and TRBJ2-1; TRBD2 agrees at 15 bases. Germline V gene data show CDR1 as LNHDA and CDR2 as SQIVND (reference sequence). The junction had 9 bases not matched to a gene; V was cut back by 5 bases and J by 10 bases. The CDR3 has 16 residues. The CDR3 bases are TGTGCCAGTAGTGAAAGGACTAGCGGGAGGGCAACCGAGCAGTTCTTC. Amino acid sequence: CASSERTSGRATEQFF.

V is TRBV18 and J is TRBJ2-3; unclear D gene. Trimming shortened V by 3 bases and J by 4 bases, and 8 bases separated the two germline ends. Germline V lookup: CDR1 KGHSH, CDR2 LQKENI. This CDR3 contains 13 residues. CDR3 residues: CASSPETADTQYF. CDR3 nucleotides: TGTGCCAGCTCACCGGAGACGGCAGATACGCAGTATTTT. The full variable domain, rest sourced from reference TRBV18 and TRBJ2-3, is NAGVMQNPRHLVRRRGQEARLRCSPMKGHSHVYWYRQLPEEGLKFMVYLQKENIIDESGMPKERFSAEFPKEGPSILRIQQVVRGDSAAYFCASSPETADTQYFGPGTRLTVL.

The rearrangement joins TRBV20-1 to TRBJ2-7; D is ambiguous. Deletions cut 5 bases from V and 1 base from J, with 6 bases between. The CDR3 has 11 residues. The germline V gene has CDR1 DFQATT and CDR2 SNEGSKA (reference sequence). The chain's CDR3 is CSALQSYEQYF. The CDR3 coding sequence is TGCAGTGCTCTCCAGTCCTACGAGCAGTACTTC.

V usage is TRBV28 and J usage is TRBJ2-2; unclear D gene. CDR1 is MDHEN and CDR2 is SYDVKM in the germline V gene. Trimming removed 9 bases at V and 0 bases at J, with 5 bases between. The CDR3 loop spans 12 amino acids. DNA of the CDR3: TGTGCCAGTTATTCGAACACCGGGGAGCTGTTTTTT. Its protein product is CASYSNTGELFF.

The J gene is TRBJ1-1, the V gene TRBV30; 7 bases match TRBD1. This CDR3 comprises 16 residues. Trimming took 0 bases from V and 1 from J; bases not matched to a gene: 8. Germline-derived CDR1 and CDR2 are GTSNPN and SVGIG (reference sequence). The CDR3 bases are TGTGCCTGGAGTGTTGGGACAGATCTAAAGAACACTGAAGCTTTCTTT. Amino acids: CAWSVGTDLKNTEAFF.

This chain joins TRBV11-2 and TRBJ1-4; the D gene is possibly TRBD1 (6 bases). The CDR3 contains 15 residues. Trimming took off 6 bases at V and 5 bases at J, with 16 bases between the two ends. The germline V gene encodes CDR1 SGHAT and CDR2 FQNNGV. Here the CDR3 DNA reads TGTGCCAGCAGTCTCTCCGGGACACCGAATGAAAAACTGTTTTTT. Translated, it gives CASSLSGTPNEKLFF.

This chain links TRBV28 with TRBJ1-1, with TRBD1 identical over 8 bases. Germline loops: CDR1 MDHEN, CDR2 SYDVKM. Trimming cost V 2 bases and J 3 bases; bases outside gene matches: 8. The CDR3 covers 16 residues. This CDR3 is CASSLDRGKWDTEAFF. CDR3 coding DNA: TGTGCCAGCAGTTTAGACAGGGGAAAGTGGGACACTGAAGCTTTCTTT.